The 3 T cell receptor beta chains given below trace back to one sample, sequenced in a study of blood T cell repertoires in COVID-19. Repertoires were generated with immunoSEQ multiplex PCR, while TCRdb's copy carries only in-frame clones and drops some. Counted here are around 16,000 clones, about 89% occurring once; the ten biggest clones make up 20% to 30%. Sequenced: peripheral blood. These receptors all come from a man in his sixties with acute or convalescent COVID-19.

This clone was seen just once. The V and J genes are TRBV2 and TRBJ2-3; 7 nucleotides line up with TRBD2. J lost 1 base, V lost 0 bases, and 4 bases had no gene match. CDR1 is SNHLY, CDR2 FYNNEI, per germline. This CDR3 contains 16 residues. The CDR3 DNA reads as TGTGCCAGCAGTGAAGCCCTAGCGGTACGCACAGATACGCAGTATTTT. Its translation is CASSEALAVRTDTQYF.

This chain's CDR3 is CASSEFGWAGETQYF. Written as DNA, the CDR3 is TGTGCCAGCAGTGAATTTGGGTGGGCTGGGGAGACCCAGTACTTC. The V and J genes are TRBV25-1 and TRBJ2-5; D uncertain. The V gene's germline CDR1 is MGHDK and CDR2 SYGVNS. This CDR3 is 15 amino acids long. Trimming shortened V by 1 base and J by 5 bases, and 14 bases separated the two germline ends.

There are a few counts of this clone. This sample includes further DNA sequences coding for the same CDR3. The rearrangement uses TRBV4-1 and TRBJ2-1, with 11 nucleotides matching TRBD2. The CDR3 totals 16 residues. Germline V gene sequence: CDR1 MGHRA, CDR2 YSYEKL. V was pared by 0 bases and J by 3 bases, with 1 base of the junction left unmatched. CDR3 sequence reads: CASSQDGTSGYNEQFF. CDR3 nucleotide sequence: TGCGCCAGCAGCCAAGATGGGACTAGCGGCTACAATGAGCAGTTCTTC.